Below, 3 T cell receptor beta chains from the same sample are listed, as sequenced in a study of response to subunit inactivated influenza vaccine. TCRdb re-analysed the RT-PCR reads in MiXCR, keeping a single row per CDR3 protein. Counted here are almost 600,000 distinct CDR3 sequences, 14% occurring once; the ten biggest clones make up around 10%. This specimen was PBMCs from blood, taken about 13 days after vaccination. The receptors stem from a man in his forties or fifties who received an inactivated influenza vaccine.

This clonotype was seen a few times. The CDR3 region has the DNA TGCGCCAGCAGCTTGGCACCGGACACGTTCTATGGCTACACCTTC. Its translation is CASSLAPDTFYGYTF. V is TRBV5-1 and J is TRBJ1-2, with D tentatively TRBD1 (5 bases). CDR1 is SGHRS, CDR2 YFSETQ, per germline. This CDR3 has 15 amino acids. V was pared by 0 bases and J by 4 bases, with 13 bases between.

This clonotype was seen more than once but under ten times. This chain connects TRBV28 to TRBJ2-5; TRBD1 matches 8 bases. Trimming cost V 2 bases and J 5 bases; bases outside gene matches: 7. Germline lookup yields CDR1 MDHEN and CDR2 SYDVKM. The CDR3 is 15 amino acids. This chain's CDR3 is CASSLRTGLRETQYF. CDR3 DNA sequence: TGTGCCAGCAGTTTACGGACAGGGCTGAGGGAGACCCAGTACTTC.

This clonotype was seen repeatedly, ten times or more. The CDR3, as DNA: TGCAGTGCTAGAGGTCCGGGAGTACTTCGGGAGACCCAGTACTTC. Amino acid sequence: CSARGPGVLRETQYF. The chain links TRBV20-1 to TRBJ2-5; D possibly corresponds to TRBD2 (6 bases). From germline, CDR1 is DFQATT and CDR2 SNEGSKA (reference sequence). Trimming shortened V by 1 base and J by 5 bases, and 17 bases separated the two germline ends. The CDR3 covers 15 residues.